This T cell receptor (beta chain) was sequenced for a study of shared clonotypes between healthy human individuals. Overall study context: Aged between 18 and 49, the donors were a couple of women and a few men.

Study findings and constraints: Clonotype sharing across a few donors was observed for about 5.2% of naive CD4 clonotypes. Tissues were not sampled, only blood, and their repertoires likely differ.

Worth noting for this clone: Its target is not known.

A deep-level run was used for the assay. Profiling relied on immunoSEQ multiplex PCR, and the TCRdb table lists in-frame clones only, not all of them. Altogether 1,400,000 or so clones are present, 98% being singletons, with the ten largest covering about 0.4%. CDR1 and CDR2 from the germline V gene are ENHRY and SYGVKD. V dropped 4 bases and J dropped 4 bases, with 11 bases sitting between them. This CDR3 region has 14 residues. Sequences were obtained from naive CD4+ T cells sorted from blood. Subset noted: CD45RA+ positively selected. The chain recombines TRBV10-3 with TRBJ2-1; possibly TRBD1 for D (6 bases). The receptor's source is a man under 40 in good health. In nucleotides, the CDR3 is TGTGCCATCAGTGCAGGGGCGGGTTACAATGAGCAGTTCTTC. Residues: CAISAGAGYNEQFF.